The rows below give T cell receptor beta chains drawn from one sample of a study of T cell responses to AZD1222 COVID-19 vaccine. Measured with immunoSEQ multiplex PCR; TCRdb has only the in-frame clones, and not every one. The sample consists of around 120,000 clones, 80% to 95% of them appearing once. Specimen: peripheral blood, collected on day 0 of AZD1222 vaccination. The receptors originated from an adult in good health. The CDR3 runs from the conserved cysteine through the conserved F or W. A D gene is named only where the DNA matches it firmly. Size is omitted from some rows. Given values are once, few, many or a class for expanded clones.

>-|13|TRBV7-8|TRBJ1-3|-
TGTGCCAGCAGCTTACGGTCTGGAAACACCATATATTTT
CASSLRSGNTIYF
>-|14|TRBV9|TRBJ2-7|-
TGTGCCAGCAGCGCTAGCCGAGGGTCCTACGAGCAGTACTTC
CASSASRGSYEQYF
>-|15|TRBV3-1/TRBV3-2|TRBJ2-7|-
TGTGCCAGCAGCCCACGGACTATTTTCTCCTACGAGCAGTACTTC
CASSPRTIFSYEQYF
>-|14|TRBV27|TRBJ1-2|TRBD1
TGTGCCAGCAGTGAGACAGGGGCTCACTATGGCTACACCTTC
CASSETGAHYGYTF
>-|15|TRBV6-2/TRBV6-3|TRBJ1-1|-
TGTGCCAGCAGTATTGGGACGGCTCGTAATACTGAAGCTTTCTTT
CASSIGTARNTEAFF
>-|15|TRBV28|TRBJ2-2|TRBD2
TGTGCCAGCAGTTTGGGACTAGGGAACACCGGGGAGCTGTTTTTT
CASSLGLGNTGELFF
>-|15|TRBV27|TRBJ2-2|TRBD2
TGTGCCAGCCGACGGGGGGGCACGAACACCGGGGAGCTGTTTTTT
CASRRGGTNTGELFF
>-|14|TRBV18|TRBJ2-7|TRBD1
TGTGCCAGCTCCACACAGGGGGCCTCCTACGAGCAGTACTTC
CASSTQGASYEQYF
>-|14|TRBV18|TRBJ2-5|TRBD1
TGTGCCAGCTCACCGGGACAGGGAGGAGAGACCCAGTACTTC
CASSPGQGGETQYF
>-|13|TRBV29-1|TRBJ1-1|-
TGCAGCGTTGAAGGACGTATGAACACTGAAGCTTTCTTT
CSVEGRMNTEAFF
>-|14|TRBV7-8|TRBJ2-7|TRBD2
TGTGCCAGCAGCTTAGCTGGGACTACCTACGAGCAGTACTTC
CASSLAGTTYEQYF
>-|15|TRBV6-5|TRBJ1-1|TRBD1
TGTGCCAGTATTTGGTCGAGGGGGCGTAACACTGAAGCTTTCTTT
CASIWSRGRNTEAFF
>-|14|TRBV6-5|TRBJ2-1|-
TGTGCCAGCAGAATAACCGGGAGTTATAATGAGCAGTTCTTC
CASRITGSYNEQFF
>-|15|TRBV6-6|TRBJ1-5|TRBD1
TGTGCCAGCAGTAGAGGAACAGGGGGCGATCAGCCCCAGCATTTT
CASSRGTGGDQPQHF
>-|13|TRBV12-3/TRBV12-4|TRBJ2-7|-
TGTGCCAGCAGTTTGAACCGCTTGTGGGGGCAGTACTTC
CASSLNRLWGQYF
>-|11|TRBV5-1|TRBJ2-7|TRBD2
TGCGCCAGCAGCCTGGGGGAGGGGCAGTACTTC
CASSLGEGQYF
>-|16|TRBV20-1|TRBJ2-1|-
TGCAGTGCTAGTTCTCATAACGGATACTCCTACAATGAGCAGTTCTTC
CSASSHNGYSYNEQFF
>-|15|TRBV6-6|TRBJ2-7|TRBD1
TGTGCCAGCAGTTACATAAACCGACAGGGGGACGAGCAGTACTTC
CASSYINRQGDEQYF
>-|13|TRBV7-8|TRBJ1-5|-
TGTGCCAGCAGCTTAGGAGGGAGACAGCCCCAGCATTTT
CASSLGGRQPQHF
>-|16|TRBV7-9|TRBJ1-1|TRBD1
TGTGCCAGCAGCTTCGGGACAGGGGGCGGTAGCACTGAAGCTTTCTTT
CASSFGTGGGSTEAFF
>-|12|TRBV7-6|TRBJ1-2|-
TGTGCCAGCAGCCCGAACAACTATGGCTACACCTTC
CASSPNNYGYTF
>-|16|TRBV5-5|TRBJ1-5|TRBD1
TGTGCCAGCAGCTTACAGGGACAGCCTTCTAATCAGCCCCAGCATTTT
CASSLQGQPSNQPQHF
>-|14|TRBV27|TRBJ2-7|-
TGTGCCAGCAGTTACCGACGTAACAACTACGAGCAGTACTTC
CASSYRRNNYEQYF
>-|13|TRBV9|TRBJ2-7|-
TGTGCCAGCAGCCTATCAGCCCTTGGCGAGCAGTACTTC
CASSLSALGEQYF
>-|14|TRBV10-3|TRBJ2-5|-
TGTGCCATCAGTGATAGGGGGGGAGGAGAGACCCAGTACTTC
CAISDRGGGETQYF
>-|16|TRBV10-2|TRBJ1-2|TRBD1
TGCGCCAGCACTAAGGGGGACCGGCAGGGGGCCTATGGCTACACCTTC
CASTKGDRQGAYGYTF
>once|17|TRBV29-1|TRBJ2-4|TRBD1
TGCAGCGTTGATGGGGACAGGGGAGTCCTAGCCAAAAACATTCAGTACTTC
CSVDGDRGVLAKNIQYF
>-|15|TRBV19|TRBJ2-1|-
TGTGCCAGTAGACTTACGAGGGGTCTCTACAATGAGCAGTTCTTC
CASRLTRGLYNEQFF
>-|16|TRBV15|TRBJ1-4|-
TGTGCCACCAGCAGAGAGGCGACAGCAACTAATGAAAAACTGTTTTTT
CATSREATATNEKLFF
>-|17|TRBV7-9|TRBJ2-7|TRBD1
TGTGCCAGCAGCTTAGCGAGTACAGGACAGGGGGTCCACGAGCAGTACTTC
CASSLASTGQGVHEQYF
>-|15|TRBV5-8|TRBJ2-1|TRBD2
TGTGCCAGCAGCCTGGGACTAGCGGCGTACAATGAGCAGTTCTTC
CASSLGLAAYNEQFF
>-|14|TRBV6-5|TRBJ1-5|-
TGTGCCAGCAGCACAGGGTTCGGCGGTCAGCCCCAGCATTTT
CASSTGFGGQPQHF
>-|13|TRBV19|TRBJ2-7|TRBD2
TGTGCCAGTAGGCTTAGCGGGGGGTTTGAGCAGTACTTC
CASRLSGGFEQYF
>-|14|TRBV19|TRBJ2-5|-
TGTGCCAGTACCGAGGGTCCAAAATCAGAGACCCAGTACTTC
CASTEGPKSETQYF
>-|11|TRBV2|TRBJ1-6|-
TGTGCCAGCAGTGAAGGTGAACCCCTCCACTTT
CASSEGEPLHF
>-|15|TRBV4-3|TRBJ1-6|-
TGCGCCAGCAGCTTGGGAGAGGGAGTTCCCGATCCCCTCCACTTT
CASSLGEGVPDPLHF
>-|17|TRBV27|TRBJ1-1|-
TGTGCCAGCAGCCCCGAAGCAACGTTTCCATTGAACACTGAAGCTTTCTTT
CASSPEATFPLNTEAFF
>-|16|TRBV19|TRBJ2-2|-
TGTGCCAGTAGTATTAGGCTAGCGCTTGTCACCGGGGAGCTGTTTTTT
CASSIRLALVTGELFF
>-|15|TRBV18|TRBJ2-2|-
TGTGCCAGCTCACCCGACAGCGCGAACACCGGGGAGCTGTTTTTT
CASSPDSANTGELFF
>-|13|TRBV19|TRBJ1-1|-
TGTGCCAGTAAAATGGAAGGGAACACTGAAGCTTTCTTT
CASKMEGNTEAFF
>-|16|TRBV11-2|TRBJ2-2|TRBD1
TGTGCCAGCAGCGGGAAACAGGGGGCGCGAACCGGGGAGCTGTTTTTT
CASSGKQGARTGELFF
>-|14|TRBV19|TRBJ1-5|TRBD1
TGTGCCTCGACGGACAGGGGGGGTAATCAGCCCCAGCATTTT
CASTDRGGNQPQHF
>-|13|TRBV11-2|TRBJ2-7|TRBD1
TGTGCCAGCAGCCAGGACAGGGAGCGCGAGCAGTACTTC
CASSQDREREQYF
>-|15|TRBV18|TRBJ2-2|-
TGTGCCAGCTCACAGGACCAAAAGAGAACCGGGGAGCTGTTTTTT
CASSQDQKRTGELFF
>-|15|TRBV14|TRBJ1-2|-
TGTGCCAGCAGCCCCTGGGGCTCAGCCAGAGATGGCTACACCTTC
CASSPWGSARDGYTF
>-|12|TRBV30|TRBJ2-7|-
TGTGCCTGGAGTCTGGTAGTCTACGAGCAGTACTTC
CAWSLVVYEQYF
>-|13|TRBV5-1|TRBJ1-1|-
TGCGCCAGCAATGGGGCGGAGAACACTGAAGCTTTCTTT
CASNGAENTEAFF
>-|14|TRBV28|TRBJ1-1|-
TGTGCCAGCAGTTACACTCTTTCGGGCACTGAAGCTTTCTTT
CASSYTLSGTEAFF
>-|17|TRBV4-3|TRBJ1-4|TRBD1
TGCGCCAGCAGCCAAGAGGGACAGGGGTTGGCTAATGAAAAACTGTTTTTT
CASSQEGQGLANEKLFF